Listed below are T cell receptor beta chains from one sample, sequenced in a study of neoadjuvant anti-PD-1 for oral cavity cancer. The protocol was immunoSEQ multiplex PCR, while the TCRdb copy is restricted to in-frame clones and leaves out a portion. The sample gives 14,000 or so clones, 75% to 85% of which show up once; around 2.4% is in the top ten. Material: PBMCs, obtained after nivolumab (anti-PD-1) treatment. The receptor source for this set is a person between 40 and 80 years old with oral cavity squamous cell carcinoma. The CDR3 runs from the conserved cysteine through the conserved F or W. Each record gives: CDR3 DNA, CDR3 protein, clone size, J gene, V gene, D gene. D genes are given only for firm matches. Size tells how often a clone was seen (once, few, many) or the class of an expanded clone, and some rows leave it out.

CDR3 DNA: TGTGCCAGCAGTTTATCCAGCCCAAACACTGAAGCTTTCTTT
CDR3 protein: CASSLSSPNTEAFF
clone size: .
J gene: TRBJ1-1
V gene: TRBV27
D gene: .

CDR3 DNA: TGTGCCAGCAGCCTACGGGGGGACTACGAGCAGTACTTC
CDR3 protein: CASSLRGDYEQYF
clone size: .
J gene: TRBJ2-7
V gene: TRBV11-1
D gene: TRBD2

CDR3 DNA: TGTGCCAGCAAATCGGGGGGACAGGCCATACAAGAGACCCAGTACTTC
CDR3 protein: CASKSGGQAIQETQYF
clone size: few
J gene: TRBJ2-5
V gene: TRBV27
D gene: .

CDR3 DNA: TGTGCCAGCAACCTGAGGGGGGGGGCTCAGCCCCAGCATTTT
CDR3 protein: CASNLRGGAQPQHF
clone size: .
J gene: TRBJ1-5
V gene: TRBV2
D gene: .

CDR3 DNA: TGTGCCATCAGTGACGGGTTAGCACTTACCGGGGAGCTGTTTTTT
CDR3 protein: CAISDGLALTGELFF
clone size: .
J gene: TRBJ2-2
V gene: TRBV10-3
D gene: .

CDR3 DNA: TGCGCCAGTGGGACAGGGCAGAACACTGAAGCTTTCTTT
CDR3 protein: CASGTGQNTEAFF
clone size: .
J gene: TRBJ1-1
V gene: TRBV5-1
D gene: TRBD1

CDR3 DNA: TGTGCCAGTAACCAGGACTCCGAGACCCAGTACTTC
CDR3 protein: CASNQDSETQYF
clone size: .
J gene: TRBJ2-5
V gene: TRBV2
D gene: .

CDR3 DNA: TGTGCCATCAGCGTAGGACAGGCCTACGAGCAGTACTTC
CDR3 protein: CAISVGQAYEQYF
clone size: .
J gene: TRBJ2-7
V gene: TRBV10-3
D gene: TRBD1

CDR3 DNA: TGTGCCAGCAGCTTGGACGTACTAGCGGGCATCCCCTCTAGCACAGATACGCAGTATTTT
CDR3 protein: CASSLDVLAGIPSSTDTQYF
clone size: .
J gene: TRBJ2-3
V gene: TRBV7-8
D gene: TRBD2

CDR3 DNA: TGCAGCGCACGAACGGGACCGGAGACCCAGTACTTC
CDR3 protein: CSARTGPETQYF
clone size: .
J gene: TRBJ2-5
V gene: TRBV29-1
D gene: .